This T cell receptor (beta chain) was sequenced in a study of T cells in localized non-small cell lung cancer. Study-wide points: Uninvolved adjacent lung, not tumor, had the highest T cell clonality. A denser population of T cells in blood accompanied longer overall survival. A median roughly 57 of the top 100 tumor clones appeared in adjacent lung.

CDR1 is MNHEY and CDR2 is SMNVEV in the germline V gene (reference sequence). This CDR3 has 14 amino acids. The V and J ends lost 2 bases and 6 bases respectively, with 11 bases between them. About this clone: Its antigen is currently unknown.

The repertoire was sequenced with immunoSEQ multiplex PCR; TCRdb's copy has only in-frame clones and lacks some. In the table there are over 40,000 clones, 65% to 85% of which are singletons. The chain links TRBV27 to TRBJ2-1; D possibly corresponds to TRBD2 (6 bases). This TCR was sampled from a man aged 35 to 69 with stage III lung adenocarcinoma. The sample was peripheral blood mononuclear cells, taken before any cancer treatment. CDR3 region: CASSLLRDFNEQFF. The CDR3 DNA reads as TGTGCCAGCAGTTTACTCCGGGACTTCAATGAGCAGTTCTTC.